The clone carrying this T cell receptor (beta chain) has at least ten counts. The time point is: patch test 1, 2 weeks after DPC sensitization. The treatment denotes: therapeutic diphenylcyclopropenone sensitization with weekly scalp DPC. Via MiXCR, TCRdb re-called the RACE reads, giving one row per CDR3 protein. The sample lists 70,000 to 100,000 distinct CDR3 sequences, about 8% occurring once. These data come from a study of human T cells and chemical hapten exposure. Germline V CDR1 and CDR2: LGHNA, YNFKEQ. V was pared by 0 bases and J by 2 bases, with 10 bases of the junction left unmatched. The CDR3 length is 18 residues.

The V gene is TRBV4-2, the J gene TRBJ2-4; 7 positions agree with TRBD2. The sequence came from a woman under 40 with alopecia areata. Some clones in this sample may be carry-over from other donors' samples. The material sequenced was whole blood, taken in connection with sensitization to the hapten diphenylcyclopropenone (DPC). In DNA, the CDR3 is TGTGCCAGCAGCCAAGATTGGATCGAGCGGGGATCCAAAAACATTCAGTACTTC. Translated: CASSQDWIERGSKNIQYF.